These T cell receptor beta chains were read from a single sample in a study of T cell responses to AZD1222 COVID-19 vaccine. Using immunoSEQ multiplex PCR, the repertoire was profiled, and TCRdb retains in-frame clones only, with some absent. The sample has 150,000 or so clones; around 90% are singletons. The sequencing used peripheral blood, collected on day 0 of AZD1222 vaccination. The receptors derive from an adult in good health. CDR3s include the opening cysteine and the closing phenylalanine or tryptophan. D genes are given only for firm matches.

CDR3 DNA: TGTGCCAGCAGTTATAGTTCTTCGAGGCAGGGAACTCAGCCCCAGCATTTT
CDR3 protein: CASSYSSSRQGTQPQHF
J gene: TRBJ1-5
CDR3 length: 17
D gene: NA
V gene: TRBV6-7

CDR3 DNA: TGTGCCAGCAGCCCGGGACAGACGAACACTGAAGCTTTCTTT
CDR3 protein: CASSPGQTNTEAFF
J gene: TRBJ1-1
CDR3 length: 14
D gene: TRBD1
V gene: TRBV5-4

CDR3 DNA: TGTGCCAGCAGCCAAGGTCGGGGGATCTCTGAAGCTTTCTTT
CDR3 protein: CASSQGRGISEAFF
J gene: TRBJ1-1
CDR3 length: 14
D gene: NA
V gene: TRBV14

CDR3 DNA: TGTGCCAGCAGCGAGGGGCTACTGGGGAATGAAAAACTGTTTTTT
CDR3 protein: CASSEGLLGNEKLFF
J gene: TRBJ1-4
CDR3 length: 15
D gene: NA
V gene: TRBV9

CDR3 DNA: TGTGCCAGCAGCTCAGCGGGGCGCACAGATACGCAGTATTTT
CDR3 protein: CASSSAGRTDTQYF
J gene: TRBJ2-3
CDR3 length: 14
D gene: TRBD2
V gene: TRBV5-4

CDR3 DNA: TGTGCTAGTGGTTTGGGGGGACAGTCTTCCAATCAGCCCCAGCATTTT
CDR3 protein: CASGLGGQSSNQPQHF
J gene: TRBJ1-5
CDR3 length: 16
D gene: TRBD1
V gene: TRBV12-5

CDR3 DNA: TGTGCCAGCAACGATATAGGACAGGGGGACATTGAAGCTTTCTTT
CDR3 protein: CASNDIGQGDIEAFF
J gene: TRBJ1-1
CDR3 length: 15
D gene: TRBD1
V gene: TRBV2

CDR3 DNA: TGTGCCAGCAGTCCCGGGACAGGGGGTAATTCACCCCTCCACTTT
CDR3 protein: CASSPGTGGNSPLHF
J gene: TRBJ1-6
CDR3 length: 15
D gene: TRBD1
V gene: TRBV3-1/TRBV3-2

CDR3 DNA: TGCGCCAGCGGGGTTAGCACAGATACGCAGTATTTT
CDR3 protein: CASGVSTDTQYF
J gene: TRBJ2-3
CDR3 length: 12
D gene: NA
V gene: TRBV10-2

CDR3 DNA: TGTGCCAGCAGTGAACCCCAACCGTTCCTCACCACAGATACGCAGTATTTT
CDR3 protein: CASSEPQPFLTTDTQYF
J gene: TRBJ2-3
CDR3 length: 17
D gene: NA
V gene: TRBV2

CDR3 DNA: TGTGCCAGCAGTGAGGCCTTTGGTTTCTACGAGCAGTACTTC
CDR3 protein: CASSEAFGFYEQYF
J gene: TRBJ2-7
CDR3 length: 14
D gene: NA
V gene: TRBV2